Following are 21 T cell receptor beta chains from one sample sequenced in a study of T cell repertoires in cytomegalovirus infection (dated by TCRdb to 2018 to 2020). The sample was run on an Illumina HiSeq 1500. TCRdb reworked the public reads: Q25 trimming with fastp, MiXCR clone assembly, productive beta chains retained. Entries that share a CDR3 protein sequence are merged under the most common genes and DNA. The sample yields roughly 600,000 distinct CDR3 sequences; roughly a quarter were counted once. 6.5% to 10% of the sample is in the top ten clones. Material: CD8+ T cells from PBMCs. The receptors stem from a human donor in good health (CMV status not recorded). Some clones in this sample may be carry-over from other donors' samples.

This chain links TRBV28 with TRBJ2-5, with D perhaps TRBD2 (6 bases). The germline V and J ends were trimmed by 6 bases and 2 bases, with 16 bases remaining between them. The CDR3 has 15 amino acids. The germline CDR1 and CDR2 sequences are MDHEN and SYDVKM. For the CDR3, the DNA is TGTGCCAGCAGCGACGCCGGGACTCCACAAGAGACCCAGTACTTC. As protein: CASSDAGTPQETQYF. The entire variable domain, with the rest obtained from reference TRBV28 and TRBJ2-5, is as follows: DVKVTQSSRYLVKRTGEKVFLECVQDMDHENMFWYRQDPGLGLRLIYFSYDVKMKEKGDIPEGYSVSREKKERFSLILESASTNQTSMYLCASSDAGTPQETQYFGPGTRLLVL.

This clonotype was recorded a few times. The chain joins TRBV20-1 to TRBJ2-7; 7 bases match TRBD1. After removal of 3 bases from V and 2 bases from J, the junction contained 4 bases not matched to a gene. CDR1 is DFQATT and CDR2 is SNEGSKA in the germline V gene (reference sequence). The CDR3 spans 13 residues. This CDR3 reads CSARDRPPYEQYV. The CDR3 DNA sequence: TGCAGTGCTAGGGACAGGCCCCCCTACGAGCAGTACGTC.

The chain uses TRBV20-1 and TRBJ2-5; tentative D call: TRBD1 (5 bases). This CDR3 contains 19 residues. V lost 3 bases to trimming and J lost 1 base, with 27 bases between them. CDR1 is DFQATT and CDR2 is SNEGSKA in the germline V gene (reference sequence). Here the CDR3 reads CSARAYGSGASAPQETQYF. The DNA for the CDR3 is TGCAGTGCTAGGGCCTATGGCAGTGGGGCCTCGGCCCCCCAAGAGACCCAGTACTTC.

This chain links TRBV19 with TRBJ1-5; D perhaps matches TRBD1 (5 bases). CDR3 size: 14 residues. V lost 4 bases and J 4 bases, leaving 11 bases between the germline ends. The germline CDR1 and CDR2 sequences are LNHDA and SQIVND (reference sequence). The CDR3: CASSNPGRNQPQHF. CDR3 DNA sequence: TGTGCCAGTAGTAACCCAGGGCGTAATCAGCCCCAGCATTTT.

This clonotype was found a few times. The V and J genes are TRBV28 and TRBJ2-1; 7 nucleotides agree with TRBD1. CDR1 is MDHEN, CDR2 SYDVKM, per germline. Trimming took 2 bases from V and 8 from J; bases not matched to a gene: 9. The CDR3 covers 15 residues. CDR3 nucleotide sequence: TGTGCCAGCAGTTTAGAGACAGGGTTTATGGATGAGCAGTTCTTC. It codes for CASSLETGFMDEQFF.

The chain couples TRBV27 to TRBJ2-3; perhaps TRBD2 as D (5 bases). This CDR3 contains 14 residues. The ends were cut back, 7 bases at V and 2 bases at J, with 13 bases in the middle. Germline V CDR1 and CDR2: MNHEY, SMNVEV (reference sequence). The CDR3 DNA reads as TGTGCCAGCATCTCTAACGGGGTCACAGATACGCAGTATTTT. Its protein product is CASISNGVTDTQYF.

This clonotype showed up many times. This rearrangement joins TRBV19 to TRBJ2-2, with no clear D. The CDR3 runs to 15 residues. Germline V lookup: CDR1 LNHDA, CDR2 SQIVND (reference sequence). Trimming removed 2 bases at V and 0 bases at J, with 7 bases between. CDR3 loop: CASSIMSANTGELFF. The CDR3 region has the DNA TGTGCCAGTAGTATAATGTCCGCGAACACCGGGGAGCTGTTTTTT.

The rearrangement links TRBV12-3 or TRBV12-4 to TRBJ1-1; TRBD1 agrees at 9 bases. V gave up 4 bases and J gave up 8 bases; unmatched junction bases: 8. This CDR3 has 14 amino acids. CDR3 sequence (DNA): TGTGCCAGCAGTTCCCCGACAGGGGGTTCGGAAGCTTTCTTT. Translated: CASSSPTGGSEAFF.

V is TRBV27 and J is TRBJ2-1; D is possibly TRBD1 (6 bases). Per the germline V gene, CDR1 is MNHEY and CDR2 is SMNVEV (reference sequence). Deletions cut 4 bases from V and 10 bases from J, with 17 bases between. This CDR3 is 14 amino acids long. The DNA for the CDR3 is TGTGCCAGCAGTTCCCCGGACAGTTCGTGGGAGCAGTTCTTC. As protein: CASSSPDSSWEQFF.

There are a few counts of this clonotype. The chain couples TRBV6-2 or TRBV6-3 to TRBJ2-6; D gene unclear. Germline CDR1 MNHEY, CDR2 SVGEGT. This CDR3 has 17 amino acids. The V and J ends lost 1 base and 2 bases respectively, with 12 bases between them. This CDR3 reads CASSYWQIPPGANVLTF. DNA for the CDR3: TGTGCCAGCAGTTACTGGCAGATCCCCCCTGGGGCCAACGTCCTGACTTTC.

Ten or more counts support this clonotype. V and J are TRBV7-8 and TRBJ1-2, with D unresolved. This CDR3 has 9 amino acids. CDR1 is SGHVS and CDR2 is FQNEAQ in the germline V gene. V lost 7 bases and J lost 6, with 3 bases in between. The CDR3 loop is CASNHGYTF. The CDR3 DNA follows: TGTGCCAGCAATCATGGCTACACCTTC.

This clonotype was observed at least ten times. The chain links TRBV7-2 to TRBJ2-3, with D tentatively TRBD1 or TRBD2 (6 bases each). CDR1 SGHTA and CDR2 FQGNSA come from the germline V gene. V was trimmed by 7 bases and J by 4 bases, leaving 24 bases between them. The CDR3 spans 17 residues. The CDR3 here is CASTGGPEGESADTQYF. The CDR3 nucleotides are TGTGCCAGCACCGGGGGCCCTGAGGGAGAATCCGCAGATACGCAGTATTTT.

With respect to this clonotype: This may be a read error, as it is one base from a much larger clone. The chain carries TRBV12-3 or TRBV12-4 and TRBJ1-4; D unclear. The CDR3 is 15 amino acids. With 7 bases removed from V and 0 bases from J, the gap between germline ends came to 12 bases. The CDR3 loop is CASTRHLTTNEKLFF. CDR3 coding DNA: TGTGCCAGCACCCGTCACCTTACAACTAATGAAAAACTGTTTTTT.

This clonotype was seen a single time. The chain employs TRBV28 and TRBJ2-7, with D unclear. The CDR3 spans 13 residues. In germline, CDR1 is MDHEN, CDR2 SYDVKM. Trimming took off 7 bases at V and 3 bases at J, with 13 bases between the two ends. CDR3 bases: TGTGCCAGCACTACATCCGACGGCTACGAGCAGTACGTC. Protein product: CASTTSDGYEQYV.

The chain carries TRBV20-1 and TRBJ2-1; 10 nucleotides agree with TRBD2. The V segment lost 0 bases and the J segment 8 bases; nucleotides outside the gene matches: 10. Per the germline V gene, CDR1 is DFQATT and CDR2 is SNEGSKA (reference sequence). The CDR3 is 16 residues long. The CDR3 DNA is TGCAGTGCTAGAGATTTGGAGCGGGGGGGCTTCGATGAGCAGTTCTTC. It specifies CSARDLERGGFDEQFF.

The CDR3 spells CASSGDSTNYGYTF. The CDR3 coding sequence is TGTGCCAGCAGCGGGGACAGTACGAACTATGGCTACACCTTC. The chain links TRBV9 to TRBJ1-2, with TRBD1 matching 7 bases. Losses at the gene ends were 3 bases for V and 2 bases for J; bases not matched to a gene: 4. This CDR3 has 14 amino acids. Germline lookup yields CDR1 SGDLS and CDR2 YYNGEE.

The V and J genes are TRBV7-9 and TRBJ2-1, with D hard to call. This CDR3 has 16 residues. Germline V lookup: CDR1 SEHNR, CDR2 FQNEAQ (reference sequence). Between the trimmed V and J ends, which lost 6 bases and 7 bases, there was a span of 22 bases. CDR3 loop: CASSPPGDGRRNEQFF. CDR3 DNA: TGTGCCAGCAGTCCTCCCGGTGACGGGCGTCGGAATGAGCAGTTCTTC.

J is TRBJ2-1 and V is TRBV20-1, with 11 nucleotides matching TRBD2. The CDR3 contains 14 residues. Trimming at V came to 5 bases and at J to 9 bases, leaving 9 bases not matched to a gene. Germline V lookup: CDR1 DFQATT, CDR2 SNEGSKA (reference sequence). CDR3 DNA: TGCAGTGCTCAACTAGCGGGGGATTTAGTTGAGCAGTTCTTC. Protein sequence: CSAQLAGDLVEQFF.

This chain uses TRBV28 with TRBJ1-2; D not resolved. The V gene's germline CDR1 is MDHEN and CDR2 SYDVKM. V was shortened by 6 bases and J by 4 bases, with 18 bases between the two germline ends. The CDR3 is made up of 15 amino acids. This CDR3 is CASSPRTPLGYGYTF. The CDR3, as DNA: TGTGCCAGCAGCCCTAGGACCCCATTAGGCTATGGCTACACCTTC.

The V call is TRBV7-9, the J call TRBJ2-3; 7 bases align to TRBD1. V shed 5 bases and J 10 bases; nucleotides not matched to a gene: 6. The length of the CDR3 is 12 residues. Germline V CDR1 and CDR2: SEHNR, FQNEAQ (reference sequence). The CDR3, as DNA: TGTGCCAGCAGCCTCGACAGGGAACCGCAGTATTTT. It translates to CASSLDREPQYF. Complete variable domain (other parts from reference TRBV7-9 and TRBJ2-3): DTGVSQNPRHKITKRGQNVTFRCDPISEHNRLYWYRQTLGQGPEFLTYFQNEAQLEKSRLLSDRFSAERPKGSFSTLEIQRTEQGDSAMYLCASSLDREPQYFGPGTRLTVL.

The chain links TRBV4-3 to TRBJ2-7; TRBD1 matches at 7 bases. Per germline, CDR1 LGHNA and CDR2 YSLEER. This CDR3 comprises 19 residues. The V segment lost 0 bases and the J segment 1 base; nucleotides outside the gene matches: 15. The CDR3 nucleotides are TGCGCCAGCAGCCAAGATCCGGACAGGAGAAACCTGAAATCCTACGAGCAGTACGTC. It yields the protein CASSQDPDRRNLKSYEQYV.